The present TCR beta chain was sequenced within a study of vaccination and CD4 T cells after COVID-19. Documented treatment: approximately 10-day PBMC culture with coronavirus spike peptide pools or control peptides (ViraFEST assay). This clonotype is medium-sized. What it binds is not known. Trimming took 0 bases from V and 2 from J, leaving 7 bases between them. The CDR3 loop spans 14 amino acids. CDR1 is SGHVS and CDR2 is FNYEAQ in the germline V gene. Points from the study as a whole: Analysis of convalescent patients found that 304 of 307 vaccine-specific clones were spike mono-reactive.

Cultured CD4+ T cells had their DNA profiled by the Oncomine TCR Beta short-read assay. TCRdb independently ran MiXCR on the PCR reads; one entry per CDR3 protein. This table has just under 4,500 distinct CDR3 sequences, about a fifth appearing once. This clonotype originated in a human donor who had recovered from COVID-19. The chain carries TRBV7-6 and TRBJ2-5; no clear D. The sequencing used CD4+ T cells from blood, cultured in vitro, collected after SARS-CoV-2 vaccination. CDR3 in amino acids: CASSLAASQETQYF. The CDR3 nucleotides read TGTGCCAGCAGCTTAGCGGCCTCACAAGAGACCCAGTACTTC.